The 15 T cell receptor beta chains in this list originate from one sample, sequenced in a study of cytomegalovirus exposure and HLA in healthy donors. Researchers ran the PCR with 60 Vbeta and 13 Jbeta primers. Method: immunoSEQ multiplex PCR; TCRdb's copy keeps in-frame clones and lacks some. The sample has 74,000 or so clones; approximately 67% are singletons. The material sequenced was PBMCs. The receptors derive from a woman aged 25 to 45 in good health and CMV-seronegative.

This chain connects TRBV5-5 to TRBJ2-6; 8 nucleotides agree with TRBD1. Per germline, CDR1 SGHKS and CDR2 YYEKEE (reference sequence). The J segment lost 2 bases and the V segment lost 4 bases, leaving 11 bases of the junction unmatched. This CDR3 has 18 amino acids. The CDR3: CASSRQGPQEPGANVLTF. The CDR3 coding sequence is TGTGCCAGCAGCCGACAGGGGCCCCAAGAACCTGGGGCCAACGTCCTGACTTTC.

This clone was seen only once. The rearrangement links TRBV6-1 to TRBJ1-2; perhaps TRBD1 as D (6 bases). CDR1 is MNHNS and CDR2 is SASEGT in the germline V gene. V was clipped by 3 bases and J by 0 bases, with 11 bases between them. The CDR3 is 15 amino acids. The CDR3 reads CASSEQGLANYGYTF. CDR3 DNA sequence: TGTGCCAGCAGTGAGCAGGGGCTAGCTAACTATGGCTACACCTTC.

This clone was observed a few times. The J gene is TRBJ1-1, the V gene TRBV7-2, with 8 positions matching TRBD1. Trimming removed 5 bases from V and 8 bases from J; junction bases left unmatched: 4. This CDR3 has 12 amino acids. Per germline, CDR1 SGHTA and CDR2 FQGNSA. DNA for the CDR3: TGTGCCAGCAGCCGGACAGGGCGAGAAGCTTTCTTT. This codes for CASSRTGREAFF.

The V gene is TRBV7-9, the J gene TRBJ1-1; TRBD1 aligns across 7 bases. The germline gives CDR1 SEHNR, CDR2 FQNEAQ (reference sequence). V lost 0 bases, J lost 8 bases, and 6 bases stayed unmatched. The CDR3 spans 14 residues. For the CDR3, the DNA is TGTGCCAGCAGCTTAGCACAGGGGTGGAGGGAAGCTTTCTTT. Protein: CASSLAQGWREAFF.

This rearrangement joins TRBV5-1 to TRBJ2-1; TRBD2 matches 7 bases. The length of the CDR3 is 16 residues. Germline lookup yields CDR1 SGHRS and CDR2 YFSETQ. Trimming at V came to 4 bases and at J to 2 bases, leaving 9 bases not matched to a gene. CDR3 loop: CASSPTLADTYNEQFF. Written as DNA, the CDR3 is TGCGCCAGCAGCCCTACCCTAGCGGATACCTACAATGAGCAGTTCTTC.

The chain carries TRBV7-3 and TRBJ2-3; 7 bases align to TRBD1. The CDR3 is made up of 16 amino acids. Losses at the gene ends were 0 bases for V and 2 bases for J; bases not matched to a gene: 5. Germline V lookup: CDR1 SGHTA, CDR2 FQGTGA. As DNA, the CDR3 is TGTGCCAGCAGCTTAACGGGGACAGAAGACACAGATACGCAGTATTTT. This gives the protein CASSLTGTEDTDTQYF.

This clone has more than one count but fewer than ten. The chain employs TRBV6-6 and TRBJ1-1, with a weak D call TRBD1 (6 bases). CDR3 size: 13 residues. Germline lookup yields CDR1 MNHNY and CDR2 SVGAGI (reference sequence). With 7 bases removed from V and 1 base from J, the gap between germline ends came to 10 bases. DNA for the CDR3: TGTGCCAGCACCCTAGGGGGGAACACTGAAGCTTTCTTT. Translating it yields CASTLGGNTEAFF.

V is TRBV11-3 and J is TRBJ1-1; D is unresolved. The ends were cut back, 1 base at V and 2 bases at J, with 8 bases in the middle. The CDR3 contains 14 residues. Per the germline V gene, CDR1 is SGHNT and CDR2 is YENEEA. The CDR3 sequence: CASSLGAGNTEAFF. CDR3 coding DNA: TGTGCCAGCAGCTTAGGGGCGGGAAACACTGAAGCTTTCTTT.

The chain uses TRBV19 and TRBJ1-4, with D unresolved. V was clipped by 9 bases and J by 0 bases, with 20 bases between them. Per germline, CDR1 LNHDA and CDR2 SQIVND (reference sequence). This CDR3 contains 17 residues. DNA of the CDR3: TGTGCCAGCCAGTGGGCATCAACACCCGCAACTAATGAAAAACTGTTTTTT. This translates into CASQWASTPATNEKLFF.

The chain employs TRBV28 and TRBJ2-2; 9 nucleotides agree with TRBD1. V lost 9 bases and J lost 6; bases outside the gene matches: 8. The length of the CDR3 is 14 residues. The germline V gene encodes CDR1 MDHEN and CDR2 SYDVKM. CDR3 in amino acids: CASEPGQGPGELFF. As DNA, the CDR3 is TGTGCCAGTGAACCGGGACAGGGTCCCGGGGAGCTGTTTTTT.

This clone came up a few times. For the CDR3, the DNA is TGCGCCAGCAGCGGGACAGGACAGGCCTACAATGAGCAGTTCTTC. Encoded protein: CASSGTGQAYNEQFF. The chain is built from TRBV5-1 and TRBJ2-1, with 8 bases matching TRBD1. Germline-derived CDR1 and CDR2 are SGHRS and YFSETQ. CDR3 length: 15 amino acids. The V segment lost 4 bases and the J segment 2 bases; nucleotides outside the gene matches: 5.

The CDR3 reads CASTEDRAYNEQFF. Here the CDR3 DNA reads TGTGCCAGCACCGAGGACAGGGCCTACAATGAGCAGTTCTTC. V is TRBV7-9 and J is TRBJ2-1; 8 bases match TRBD1. CDR3 length: 14 residues. J was trimmed by 2 bases and V by 7 bases; bases with no gene match: 4. Germline CDR1 is SEHNR and CDR2 is FQNEAQ (reference sequence).

The V call is TRBV5-4, the J call TRBJ2-5; TRBD2 matches at 9 bases. V shed 5 bases and J 4 bases; nucleotides not matched to a gene: 3. Germline CDR1 SGHNT, CDR2 YYREEE (reference sequence). The CDR3 consists of 13 residues. The CDR3 DNA is TGTGCCAGCAGGGAGACTAGCGGAGAGACCCAGTACTTC. This codes for CASRETSGETQYF.

This clone was found a few times. The rearrangement uses TRBV5-1 and TRBJ1-2, with D perhaps TRBD1 (6 bases). The ends were cut back, 0 bases at V and 5 bases at J, with 11 bases in the middle. In germline, CDR1 is SGHRS, CDR2 YFSETQ. The CDR3 contains 14 residues. The CDR3 region is CASSLDGGAYGYTF. CDR3 bases: TGCGCCAGCAGCTTGGATGGGGGCGCTTATGGCTACACCTTC.

The chain couples TRBV23-1 to TRBJ2-3; TRBD1 matches 7 bases. TRBV23-1 is annotated as an ORF whose role is uncertain. The CDR3 consists of 14 residues. V shed 4 bases, J shed 4 bases, and the junction held 5 bases outside the gene matches. In DNA, the CDR3 is TGCGCCAGCAGTCGTGACAGGGCGTCAGATACGCAGTATTTT. It codes for CASSRDRASDTQYF.